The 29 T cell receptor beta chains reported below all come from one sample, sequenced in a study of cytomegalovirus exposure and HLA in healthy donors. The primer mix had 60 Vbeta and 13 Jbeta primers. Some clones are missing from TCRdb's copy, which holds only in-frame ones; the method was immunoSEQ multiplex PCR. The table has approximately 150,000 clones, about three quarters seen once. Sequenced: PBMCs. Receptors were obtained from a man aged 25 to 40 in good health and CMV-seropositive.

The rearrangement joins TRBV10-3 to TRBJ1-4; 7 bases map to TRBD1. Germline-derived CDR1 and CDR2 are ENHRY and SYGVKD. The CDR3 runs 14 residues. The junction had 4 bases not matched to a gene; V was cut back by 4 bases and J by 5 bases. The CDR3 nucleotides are TGTGCCATCAGTGGAACAGGGGAAAATGAAAAACTGTTTTTT. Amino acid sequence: CAISGTGENEKLFF.

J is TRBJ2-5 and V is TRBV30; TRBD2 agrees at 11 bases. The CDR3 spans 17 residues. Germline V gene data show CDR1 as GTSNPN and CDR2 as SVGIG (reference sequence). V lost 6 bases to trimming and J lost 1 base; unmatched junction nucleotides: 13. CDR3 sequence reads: CACPDKTSGSTQETQYF. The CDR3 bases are TGTGCCTGCCCGGATAAAACTAGCGGGAGTACCCAAGAGACCCAGTACTTC.

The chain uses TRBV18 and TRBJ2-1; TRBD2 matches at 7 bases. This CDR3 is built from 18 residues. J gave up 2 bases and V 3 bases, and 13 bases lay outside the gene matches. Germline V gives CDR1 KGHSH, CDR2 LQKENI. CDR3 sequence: CASSPSIRGLHAYNEQFF. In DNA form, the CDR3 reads TGTGCCAGCTCACCCTCCATCCGGGGACTACACGCCTACAATGAGCAGTTCTTC. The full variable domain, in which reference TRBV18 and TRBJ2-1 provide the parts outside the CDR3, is NAGVMQNPRHLVRRRGQEARLRCSPMKGHSHVYWYRQLPEEGLKFMVYLQKENIIDESGMPKERFSAEFPKEGPSILRIQQVVRGDSAAYFCASSPSIRGLHAYNEQFFGPGTRLTVL.

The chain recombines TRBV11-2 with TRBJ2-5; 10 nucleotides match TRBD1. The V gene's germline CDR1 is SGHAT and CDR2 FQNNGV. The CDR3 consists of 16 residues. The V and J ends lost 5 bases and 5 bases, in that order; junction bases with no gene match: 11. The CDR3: CASSLARTGGMETQYF. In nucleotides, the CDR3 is TGTGCCAGCAGCCTAGCTCGGACAGGGGGTATGGAGACCCAGTACTTC.

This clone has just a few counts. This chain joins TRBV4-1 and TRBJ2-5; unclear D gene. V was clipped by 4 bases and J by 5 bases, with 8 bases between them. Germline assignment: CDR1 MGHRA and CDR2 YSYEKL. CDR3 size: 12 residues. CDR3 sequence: CASSLNWETQYF. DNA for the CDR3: TGCGCCAGCAGCCTAAACTGGGAGACCCAGTACTTC.

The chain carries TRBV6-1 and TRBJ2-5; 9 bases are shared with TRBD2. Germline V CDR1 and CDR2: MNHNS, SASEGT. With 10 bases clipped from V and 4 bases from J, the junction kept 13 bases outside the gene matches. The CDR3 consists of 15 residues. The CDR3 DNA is TGTGCCACTAGATCCGGCCTAGCGGGATTAGAGACCCAGTACTTC. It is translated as CATRSGLAGLETQYF.

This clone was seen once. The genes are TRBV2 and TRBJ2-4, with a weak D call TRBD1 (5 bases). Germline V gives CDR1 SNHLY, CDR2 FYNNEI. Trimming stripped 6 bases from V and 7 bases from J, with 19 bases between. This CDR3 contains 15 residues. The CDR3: CASRASSGQLNIQYF. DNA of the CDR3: TGTGCCAGCAGAGCGTCTTCCGGACAACTCAACATTCAGTACTTC.

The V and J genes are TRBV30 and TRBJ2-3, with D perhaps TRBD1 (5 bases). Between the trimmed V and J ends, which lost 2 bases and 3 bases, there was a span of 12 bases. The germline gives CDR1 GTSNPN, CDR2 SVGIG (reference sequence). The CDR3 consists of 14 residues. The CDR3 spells CAWSWGSRTDTQYF. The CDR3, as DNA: TGTGCCTGGAGTTGGGGCAGCAGGACAGATACGCAGTATTTT.

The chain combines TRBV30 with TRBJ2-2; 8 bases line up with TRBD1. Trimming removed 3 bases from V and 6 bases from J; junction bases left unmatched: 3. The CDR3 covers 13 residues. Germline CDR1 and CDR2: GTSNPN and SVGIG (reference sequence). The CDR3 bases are TGTGCCTGGAGGTCAGGGGGCCCCGGGGAGCTGTTTTTT. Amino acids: CAWRSGGPGELFF.

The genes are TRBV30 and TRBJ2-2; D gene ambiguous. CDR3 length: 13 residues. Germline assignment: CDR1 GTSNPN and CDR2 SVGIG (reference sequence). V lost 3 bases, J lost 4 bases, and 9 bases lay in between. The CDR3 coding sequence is TGTGCCTGGAGGGCCGCCTTCACCGGGGAGCTGTTTTTT. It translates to CAWRAAFTGELFF.

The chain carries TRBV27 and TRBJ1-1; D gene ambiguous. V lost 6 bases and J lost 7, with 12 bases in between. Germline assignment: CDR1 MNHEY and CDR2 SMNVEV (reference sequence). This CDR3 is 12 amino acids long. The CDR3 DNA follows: TGTGCCAGCAGAAGGTTGGGAGGTGAAGCTTTCTTT. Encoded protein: CASRRLGGEAFF.

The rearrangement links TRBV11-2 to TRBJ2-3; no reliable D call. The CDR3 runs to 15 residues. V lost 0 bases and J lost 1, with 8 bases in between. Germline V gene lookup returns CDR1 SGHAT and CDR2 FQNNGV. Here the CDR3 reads CASSLDRHRTDTQYF. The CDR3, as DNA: TGTGCCAGCAGCTTAGACCGACACCGCACAGATACGCAGTATTTT.

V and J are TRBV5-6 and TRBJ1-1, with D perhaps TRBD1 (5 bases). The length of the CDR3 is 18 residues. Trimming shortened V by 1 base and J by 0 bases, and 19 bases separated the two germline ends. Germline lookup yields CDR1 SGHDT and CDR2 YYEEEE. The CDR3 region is CASSLKIGEGVMNTEAFF. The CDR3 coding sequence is TGTGCCAGCAGCTTGAAGATAGGGGAAGGTGTCATGAACACTGAAGCTTTCTTT.

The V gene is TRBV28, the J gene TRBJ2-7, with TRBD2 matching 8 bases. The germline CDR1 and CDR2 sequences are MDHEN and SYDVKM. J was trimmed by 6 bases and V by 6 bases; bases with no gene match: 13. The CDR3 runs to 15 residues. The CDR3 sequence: CASSFTSGGQGEQYF. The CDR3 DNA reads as TGTGCCAGCAGCTTTACTAGCGGTGGGCAGGGCGAGCAGTACTTC.

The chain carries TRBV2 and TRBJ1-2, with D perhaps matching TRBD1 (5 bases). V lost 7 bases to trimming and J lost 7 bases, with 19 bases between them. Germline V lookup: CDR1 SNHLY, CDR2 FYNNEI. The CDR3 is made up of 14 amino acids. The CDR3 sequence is CASIPTVITAGYTF. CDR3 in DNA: TGTGCCAGCATCCCGACAGTAATCACTGCTGGCTACACCTTC.

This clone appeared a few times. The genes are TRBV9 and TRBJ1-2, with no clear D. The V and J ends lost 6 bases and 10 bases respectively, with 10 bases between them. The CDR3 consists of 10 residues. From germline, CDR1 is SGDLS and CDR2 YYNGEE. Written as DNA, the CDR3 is TGTGCCAGCACAGGTTGCGTCTACACCTTC. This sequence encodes CASTGCVYTF.

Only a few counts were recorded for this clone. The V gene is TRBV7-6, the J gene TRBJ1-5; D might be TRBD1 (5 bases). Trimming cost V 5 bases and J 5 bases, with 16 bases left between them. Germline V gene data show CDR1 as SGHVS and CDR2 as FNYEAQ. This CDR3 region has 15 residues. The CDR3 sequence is CASSNLRGGDQPQHF. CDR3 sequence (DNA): TGTGCCAGCAGCAATCTGCGGGGGGGGGATCAGCCCCAGCATTTT.

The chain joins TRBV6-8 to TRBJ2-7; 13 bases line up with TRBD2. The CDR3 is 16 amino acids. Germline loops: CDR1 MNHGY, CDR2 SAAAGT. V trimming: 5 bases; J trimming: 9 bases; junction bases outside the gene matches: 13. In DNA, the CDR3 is TGTGCCAGCAGTCGACTAGCGGGAGGCCGAACTACGGTGCAGTACTTC. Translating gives CASSRLAGGRTTVQYF.

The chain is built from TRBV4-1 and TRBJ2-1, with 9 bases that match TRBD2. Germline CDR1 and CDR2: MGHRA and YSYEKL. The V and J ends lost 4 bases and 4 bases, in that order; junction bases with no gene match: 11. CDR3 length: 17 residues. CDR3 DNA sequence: TGCGCCAGCAGCCTACGACTAGCGGTTAACGCTTACAATGAGCAGTTCTTC. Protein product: CASSLRLAVNAYNEQFF.

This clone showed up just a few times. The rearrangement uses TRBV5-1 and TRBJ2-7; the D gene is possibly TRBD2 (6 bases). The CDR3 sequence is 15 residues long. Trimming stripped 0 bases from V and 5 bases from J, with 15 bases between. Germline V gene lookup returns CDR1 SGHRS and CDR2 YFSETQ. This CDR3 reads CASSLDQAGRDEQYF. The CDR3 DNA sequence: TGCGCCAGCAGCTTGGATCAAGCGGGCCGAGACGAGCAGTACTTC.

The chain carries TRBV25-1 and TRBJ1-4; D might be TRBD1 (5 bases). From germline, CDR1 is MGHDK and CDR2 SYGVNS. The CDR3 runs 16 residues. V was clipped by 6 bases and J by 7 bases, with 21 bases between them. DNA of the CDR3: TGTGCCAGCAGCAGTATCAATCGGGACTTTGGTGAAAAACTGTTTTTT. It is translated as CASSSINRDFGEKLFF.

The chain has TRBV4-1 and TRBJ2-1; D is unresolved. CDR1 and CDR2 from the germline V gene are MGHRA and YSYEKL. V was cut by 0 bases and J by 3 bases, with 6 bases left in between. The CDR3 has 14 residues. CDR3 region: CASSQELSYNEQFF. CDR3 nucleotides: TGCGCCAGCAGCCAAGAACTAAGCTACAATGAGCAGTTCTTC.

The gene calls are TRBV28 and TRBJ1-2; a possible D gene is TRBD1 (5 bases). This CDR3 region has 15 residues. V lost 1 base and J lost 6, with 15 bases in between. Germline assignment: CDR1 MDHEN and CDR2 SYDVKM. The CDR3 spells CASSLYPRGGNGYTF. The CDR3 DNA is TGTGCCAGCAGTTTATACCCACGGGGGGGGAATGGCTACACCTTC.

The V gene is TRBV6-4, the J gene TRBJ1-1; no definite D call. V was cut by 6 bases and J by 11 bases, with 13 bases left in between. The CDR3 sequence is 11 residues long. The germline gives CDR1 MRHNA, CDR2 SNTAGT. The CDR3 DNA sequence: TGTGCCAGCAGGAAAGGAGCTTCGGCTTTCTTT. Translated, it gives CASRKGASAFF.

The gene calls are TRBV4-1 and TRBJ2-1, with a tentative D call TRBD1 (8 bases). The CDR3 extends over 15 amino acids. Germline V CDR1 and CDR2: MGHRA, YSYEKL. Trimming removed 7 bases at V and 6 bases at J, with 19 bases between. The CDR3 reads CASKAGQGGFNEQFF. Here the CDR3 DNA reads TGCGCCAGCAAAGCCGGACAGGGAGGGTTCAATGAGCAGTTCTTC.

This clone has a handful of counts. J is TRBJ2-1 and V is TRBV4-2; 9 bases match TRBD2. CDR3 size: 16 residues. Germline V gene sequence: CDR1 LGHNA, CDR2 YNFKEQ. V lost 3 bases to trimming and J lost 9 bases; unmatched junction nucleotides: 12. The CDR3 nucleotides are TGTGCCAGCAGCCAGATGACTAGCGGTTACAACAGTGAGCAGTTCTTC. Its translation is CASSQMTSGYNSEQFF.

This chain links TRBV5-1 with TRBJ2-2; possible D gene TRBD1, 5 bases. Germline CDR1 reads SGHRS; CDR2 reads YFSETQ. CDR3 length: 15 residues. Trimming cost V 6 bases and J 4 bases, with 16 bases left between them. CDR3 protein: CASISGAQATGELFF. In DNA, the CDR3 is TGCGCCAGCATCTCTGGGGCTCAGGCCACCGGGGAGCTGTTTTTT.

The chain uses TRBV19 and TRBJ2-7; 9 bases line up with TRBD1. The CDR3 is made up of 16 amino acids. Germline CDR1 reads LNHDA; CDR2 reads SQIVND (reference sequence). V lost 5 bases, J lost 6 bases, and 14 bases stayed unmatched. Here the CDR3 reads CASSSTDRGGVSEQYF. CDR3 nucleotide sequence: TGTGCCAGTAGTTCAACGGACAGGGGCGGTGTATCCGAGCAGTACTTC.

The CDR3 here is CASSPRRGANEKLFF. CDR3 coding DNA: TGTGCCAGCAGCCCCCGACGGGGGGCTAATGAAAAACTGTTTTTT. The rearrangement uses TRBV9 and TRBJ1-4, with D possibly TRBD1 on 5 matching bases. With 4 bases removed from V and 3 bases from J, the gap between germline ends came to 13 bases. CDR1 is SGDLS and CDR2 is YYNGEE in the germline V gene. The CDR3 contains 15 residues.